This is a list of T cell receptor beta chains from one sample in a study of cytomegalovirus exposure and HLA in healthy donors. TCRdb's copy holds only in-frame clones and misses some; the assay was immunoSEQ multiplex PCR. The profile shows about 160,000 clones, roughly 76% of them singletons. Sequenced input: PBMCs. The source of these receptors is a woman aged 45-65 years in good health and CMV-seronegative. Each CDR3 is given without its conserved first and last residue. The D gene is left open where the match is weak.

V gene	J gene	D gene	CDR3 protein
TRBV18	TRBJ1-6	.	ASSPKDLPSGSPLH
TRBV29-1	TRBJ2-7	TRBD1	SAVGQAYEQY
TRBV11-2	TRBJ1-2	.	ASSLTGWAGYGYT
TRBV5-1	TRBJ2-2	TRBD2	ASSLLGTSGTGELF
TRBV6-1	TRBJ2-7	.	ASGGRQLTYEQY
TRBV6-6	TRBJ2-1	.	ASTHRVSYNEQF
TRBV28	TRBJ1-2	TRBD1	ASSSQGGYGYT
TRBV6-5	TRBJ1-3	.	ASRQQGEGGNTIY
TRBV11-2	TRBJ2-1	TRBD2	ASSLLREPPNEQF
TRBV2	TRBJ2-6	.	ASRDGGLGRGANVLT
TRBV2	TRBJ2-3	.	ASSETGSTDTQY
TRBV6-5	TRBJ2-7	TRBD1	ASRTDRDYEQY
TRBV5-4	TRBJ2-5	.	ASSIRGWYQETQY
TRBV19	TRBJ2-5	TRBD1	ASSIMVRDRGETQY
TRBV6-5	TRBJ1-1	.	ASSPAGTEAF
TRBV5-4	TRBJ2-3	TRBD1	ASSTVLDRVTDTQY
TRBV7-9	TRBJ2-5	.	ASSLGSQETQY
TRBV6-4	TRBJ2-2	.	ASSEQVNTGELF
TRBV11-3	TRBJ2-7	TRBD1	ASSSTRGQGGEQY
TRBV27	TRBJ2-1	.	ASSFASPSAGLQDNEQF
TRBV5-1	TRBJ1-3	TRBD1	ASSPGTGGNTIY
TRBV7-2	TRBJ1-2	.	ASSLAATHYGYT
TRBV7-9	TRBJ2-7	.	SSRLQGYEQY
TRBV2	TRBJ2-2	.	ASQNANTGELF
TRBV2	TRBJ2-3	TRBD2	ASSESSGRATDTQY
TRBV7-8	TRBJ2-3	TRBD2	ASTQPSGRYTDTQY
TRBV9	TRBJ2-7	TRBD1	ASSGQGKSSEQY
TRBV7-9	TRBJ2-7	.	ASRFRNYEQY
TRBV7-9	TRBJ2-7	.	ASSFSLGGYHYEQY
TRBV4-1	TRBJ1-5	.	ASSQTDSNQPQH